The clone carrying this TCR beta chain has more than one count but fewer than ten. The data were taken from a study of shared clonotypes between healthy human individuals. V lost 4 bases and J lost 0; bases outside the gene matches: 3. This CDR3 contains 14 residues. Germline V gives CDR1 LNHNV, CDR2 YYDKDF (reference sequence). Clones were read by immunoSEQ multiplex PCR, and TCRdb kept only the in-frame ones, dropping some. The profile covers around 750,000 clones, with roughly 70% appearing a single time and 1.5% to 2% taken by the ten largest. The chain carries TRBV15 and TRBJ2-7; 7 nucleotides match TRBD1. The sample consisted of memory CD4+ T cells sorted from blood. Specified subset: CD45RA-negative fraction. This sequence originates from a woman between 25 and 40 years old in good health. CDR3 sequence (DNA): TGTGCCACCAGCATCTGGACAGGCTCCTACGAGCAGTACTTC. Translated: CATSIWTGSYEQYF.